This TCR beta chain was sequenced during a study of blood T cell repertoires in COVID-19. Sequencing used immunoSEQ multiplex PCR; TCRdb keeps in-frame clones, though not all of them. The table records 240,000 or so clones, about 80% of them present only once. Deletions cut 3 bases from V and 6 bases from J, with 14 bases between. Germline CDR1 reads WNHNN; CDR2 reads SYGVQD (reference sequence). The CDR3 has 14 amino acids. The sequence was obtained from a man aged 25 to 40 who had recovered from COVID-19. The sample was peripheral blood. This chain connects TRBV10-1 to TRBJ1-1; D uncertain. The CDR3 bases are TGCGCCAGCAGTGAATTACGGCAGGATCCTGAAGCTTTCTTT. Translating it yields CASSELRQDPEAFF.